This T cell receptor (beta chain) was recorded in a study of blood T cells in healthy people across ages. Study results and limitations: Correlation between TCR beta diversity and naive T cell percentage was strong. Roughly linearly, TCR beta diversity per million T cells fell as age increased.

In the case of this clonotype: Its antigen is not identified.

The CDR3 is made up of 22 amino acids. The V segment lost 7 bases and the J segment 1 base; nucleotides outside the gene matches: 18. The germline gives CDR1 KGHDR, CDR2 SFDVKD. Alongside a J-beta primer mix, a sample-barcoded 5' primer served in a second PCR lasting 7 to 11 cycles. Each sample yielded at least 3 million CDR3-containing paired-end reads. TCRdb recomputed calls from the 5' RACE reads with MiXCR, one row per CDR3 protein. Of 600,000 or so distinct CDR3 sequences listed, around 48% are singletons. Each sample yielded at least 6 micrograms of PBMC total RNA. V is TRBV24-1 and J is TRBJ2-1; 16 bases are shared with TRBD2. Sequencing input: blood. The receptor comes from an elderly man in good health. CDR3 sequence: CATSDPTVGTSGRAQSYNEQFF. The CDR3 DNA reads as TGTGCCACCAGCGATCCCACAGTTGGGACTAGCGGGAGGGCCCAGTCCTACAATGAGCAGTTCTTC.